Listed below are T cell receptor beta chains from one sample, sequenced in a study of T-cell reconstitution after alpha-beta-depleted transplantation in children. From the PCR reads, TCRdb called clonotypes with MiXCR, one entry per CDR3 protein. The sample records about 100,000 distinct CDR3 sequences, roughly 6% being singletons. Sample: PBMCs, mostly from graft donor cells, taken 60 days after TCRalphabeta/CD19-depleted stem cell transplant. The receptors here all came from a female patient aged 2-9 years who had a stem cell transplant for Fanconi anemia, so the T cells may come from the graft donor. The CDR3 runs from the conserved cysteine through the conserved F or W. The order of the fields is D gene, clone size, V gene, CDR3 length, J gene, CDR3 protein, CDR3 DNA. A D gene is named only where the DNA matches it firmly. Clone size is stated in some rows and not others, as once, few, many or a class when expanded.

TRBD1	many	TRBV6-5	13	TRBJ2-7	CASSYRDSYEQYF	TGTGCCAGCAGTTACCGGGACAGCTACGAGCAGTACTTC
TRBD2	many	TRBV20-1	15	TRBJ2-3	CSARVGTINADTQYF	TGCAGTGCTAGGGTCGGGACTATAAACGCAGATACGCAGTATTTT
NA	many	TRBV7-8	15	TRBJ2-5	CASSLTVLDQETQYF	TGTGCCAGCAGCTTAACGGTTCTAGACCAAGAGACCCAGTACTTC
NA	few	TRBV2	13	TRBJ1-2	CASSEVTDYGYTF	TGTGCCAGCAGTGAGGTGACAGACTATGGCTACACCTTC
NA	few	TRBV10-1	14	TRBJ2-7	CATSVERSSYEQYF	TGCGCCACTAGCGTCGAGCGGAGCTCCTACGAGCAGTACTTC
NA	many	TRBV9	14	TRBJ2-7	CASSVDGETYEQYF	TGTGCCAGCAGCGTAGACGGAGAAACCTACGAGCAGTACTTC
TRBD2	NA	TRBV7-9	16	TRBJ2-7	CASSLSSGGYSYEQYF	TGTGCCAGCAGCCTCAGTAGCGGGGGTTACTCCTACGAGCAGTACTTC
TRBD1	few	TRBV28	14	TRBJ1-1	CASSLRPDRVKAFF	TGTGCCAGCAGTTTACGGCCCGACAGGGTAAAAGCTTTCTTT
NA	NA	TRBV25-1	16	TRBJ2-2	CASIEYDRRNTGELFF	TGTGCCAGCATTGAATATGACAGGCGCAACACCGGTGAGCTGTTTTTT
TRBD2	few	TRBV18	16	TRBJ2-1	CASSPGTSGGYNEQFF	TGTGCCAGCTCACCTGGGACTAGCGGGGGGTACAATGAGCAGTTCTTC
NA	many	TRBV7-2	17	TRBJ2-1	CASSTRQGGGSYNEQFF	TGTGCCAGCAGCACCCGACAGGGAGGAGGCTCCTACAATGAGCAGTTCTTC